Below are 10 T cell receptor beta chains sequenced from a single sample in a study of T cell repertoires in cytomegalovirus infection. Antigen specificity for these receptors is unknown. TCRdb independently ran MiXCR on the reads; one entry per CDR3 protein. The sample yields fewer than 1,000,000 distinct CDR3 sequences, approximately 31% seen once. This material consisted of cultured CD8+ T cells from PBMCs, taken from culture after CMV antigen stimulation. Receptors originate from a human donor in good health (CMV status not recorded). Some clones in this sample may be carry-over from other donors' samples.

This clonotype turned up a few times. The chain is built from TRBV7-2 and TRBJ1-2; D might be TRBD1 (6 bases). Germline V lookup: CDR1 SGHTA, CDR2 FQGNSA. The V and J ends lost 5 bases and 7 bases respectively, with 14 bases between them. This CDR3 has 13 amino acids. The CDR3 DNA follows: TGTGCCAGCAGCCCCCTTGGGGACATTGGCTACACCTTC. It encodes CASSPLGDIGYTF.

The chain employs TRBV20-1 and TRBJ2-7, with D perhaps TRBD1 (5 bases). The CDR3 runs to 12 residues. The germline V and J ends were trimmed by 3 bases and 3 bases, with 9 bases remaining between them. The germline CDR1 and CDR2 sequences are DFQATT and SNEGSKA (reference sequence). Here the CDR3 DNA reads TGCAGTGCTAGGGACGACAGCTACGAGCAGTACGTC. It specifies CSARDDSYEQYV.

This clonotype was detected a few times. The chain carries TRBV7-2 and TRBJ2-2, with a tentative D call TRBD1 (5 bases). This CDR3 has 15 amino acids. From germline, CDR1 is SGHTA and CDR2 FQGNSA. V lost 1 base and J lost 6, with 12 bases in between. CDR3 protein: CASSLGQGIAGELFF. The CDR3 DNA sequence: TGTGCCAGCAGCTTAGGGCAGGGAATAGCCGGGGAGCTGTTTTTT.

The chain has TRBV6-6 and TRBJ1-6; D not certain. The V end lost 0 bases, the J end lost 0 bases, and 9 bases lay between the germline ends. This CDR3 region has 17 residues. Germline values: CDR1 MNHNY, CDR2 SVGAGI (reference sequence). The CDR3: CASSYSRPSSYNSPLHF. The CDR3 nucleotides are TGTGCCAGCAGTTACTCGAGGCCGAGCTCCTATAATTCACCCCTCCACTTT.

In its sample, this clonotype was seen many times. The chain is built from TRBV7-6 and TRBJ1-6, with D unclear. The V gene's germline CDR1 is SGHVS and CDR2 FNYEAQ. V was pared by 6 bases and J by 8 bases, with 11 bases between. This CDR3 contains 13 residues. Written as DNA, the CDR3 is TGTGCCAGCAGTAAGGTGGATGATTCACCCCTCCACTTT. The encoded protein is CASSKVDDSPLHF.

The rearrangement joins TRBV7-9 to TRBJ2-2; 15 bases are shared with TRBD2. Per the germline V gene, CDR1 is SEHNR and CDR2 is FQNEAQ (reference sequence). The V segment lost 5 bases and the J segment 4 bases; nucleotides outside the gene matches: 11. CDR3 size: 19 residues. CDR3 DNA: TGTGCCAGCAGCCTCTGGACTAGCGGGGGGGCCGGACTCACCGGGGAGCTGTTTTTT. Translation: CASSLWTSGGAGLTGELFF.

The J gene is TRBJ2-7, the V gene TRBV2; 10 bases fit TRBD1. Trimming cost V 8 bases and J 5 bases; bases outside gene matches: 6. Germline-derived CDR1 and CDR2 are SNHLY and FYNNEI. CDR3 size: 13 residues. CDR3 nucleotides: TGTGCCAGCCGGGACAGGGGCAACGACGAGCAGTACTTC. Translating it yields CASRDRGNDEQYF.

This chain links TRBV6-6 with TRBJ1-5; 9 nucleotides match TRBD1. Germline V lookup: CDR1 MNHNY, CDR2 SVGAGI (reference sequence). The CDR3 length is 17 residues. The V gene end was trimmed by 2 bases and the J gene end by 1 base; junction bases not matched to a gene: 6. In DNA, the CDR3 is TGTGCCAGCAGTTACCCGGACAGGGGAACAAGCAATCAGCCCCAGCATTTT. Translating gives CASSYPDRGTSNQPQHF.

The V and J genes are TRBV6-1 and TRBJ1-2, with D unclear. This CDR3 spans 16 amino acids. Germline CDR1 is MNHNS and CDR2 is SASEGT. V lost 1 base and J lost 2, with 14 bases in between. Written as DNA, the CDR3 is TGTGCCAGCAGTGAAGAAGTACTAGGGTTGAACTATGGCTACACCTTC. Its translation is CASSEEVLGLNYGYTF.

The gene calls are TRBV27 and TRBJ2-5, with D hard to call. Trimming left V 6 bases short and J 7 bases short, with 9 bases between. This CDR3 comprises 11 residues. Germline V gene sequence: CDR1 MNHEY, CDR2 SMNVEV (reference sequence). The chain's CDR3 is CASRNRWTQYF. The CDR3 coding sequence is TGTGCCAGCAGGAACCGATGGACCCAGTACTTC.